These 29 T cell receptor beta chains share one sample of origin, sequenced in a study of CD8 T cells in ankylosing spondylitis. TCRdb recomputed calls from the 5' RACE reads with MiXCR, one row per CDR3 protein. The sample yields roughly 35,000 distinct CDR3 sequences, around an eighth seen once. The specimen was synovial fluid, either unsorted or a sorted T cell fraction (not recorded which). All receptors come from a male donor with ankylosing spondylitis.

This clonotype turned up a few times. The chain recombines TRBV27 with TRBJ1-1, with D unresolved. The CDR3 loop spans 14 amino acids. The germline CDR1 and CDR2 sequences are MNHEY and SMNVEV (reference sequence). V was clipped by 4 bases and J by 2 bases, with 11 bases between them. The CDR3 sequence is CASSSGMLNTEAFF. CDR3 DNA: TGTGCCAGCAGTTCCGGTATGCTAAACACTGAAGCTTTCTTT.

The table lists this clonotype with many counts. V is TRBV28 and J is TRBJ2-2; 8 nucleotides agree with TRBD1. This CDR3 region has 15 residues. Germline trimming cut 6 bases from V and 8 bases from J; bases unmatched to any gene: 11. Germline V gene lookup returns CDR1 MDHEN and CDR2 SYDVKM. The CDR3 here is CASSPGTGSSGELFF. CDR3 bases: TGTGCCAGCAGCCCCGGGACAGGTTCCTCAGGGGAGCTGTTTTTT. Full variable domain (remainder filled in from reference TRBV28 and TRBJ2-2): DVKVTQSSRYLVKRTGEKVFLECVQDMDHENMFWYRQDPGLGLRLIYFSYDVKMKEKGDIPEGYSVSREKKERFSLILESASTNQTSMYLCASSPGTGSSGELFFGEGSRLTVL.

This clonotype was seen more than once but under ten times. J is TRBJ2-7 and V is TRBV6-5; perhaps TRBD1 as D (6 bases). This CDR3 has 14 residues. Trimming took off 3 bases at V and 1 base at J, with 10 bases between the two ends. Germline CDR1 is MNHEY and CDR2 is SVGAGI. CDR3 sequence: CASSYSGQSYEQYF. CDR3 bases: TGTGCCAGCAGTTATTCCGGACAGTCCTACGAGCAGTACTTC.

This clonotype was seen repeatedly, ten times or more. The chain employs TRBV28 and TRBJ1-4, with D unresolved. In germline, CDR1 is MDHEN, CDR2 SYDVKM. The CDR3 runs to 19 residues. Between the trimmed V and J ends, which lost 5 bases and 2 bases, there was a span of 24 bases. The CDR3 loop is CASSSYRTPNSVTNEKLFF. The CDR3 nucleotides are TGTGCCAGCAGTAGCTACCGGACCCCTAATTCCGTGACTAATGAAAAACTGTTTTTT.

In its sample, this clonotype was seen many times. CDR3 amino acids: CASSLGTGLEETQYF. The CDR3 coding sequence is TGTGCCAGCAGTTTGGGGACAGGTTTGGAAGAGACCCAGTACTTC. The chain combines TRBV28 with TRBJ2-5; 8 positions match TRBD1. CDR1 is MDHEN and CDR2 is SYDVKM in the germline V gene. V gave up 3 bases and J gave up 3 bases; unmatched junction bases: 6. The CDR3 length is 15 residues.

Only a few counts were recorded for this clonotype. This rearrangement joins TRBV6-1 to TRBJ2-7; D is possibly TRBD1 (6 bases). This CDR3 contains 15 residues. Germline V CDR1 and CDR2: MNHNS, SASEGT. V lost 1 base and J 3 bases, leaving 13 bases between the germline ends. The CDR3 loop is CASSEEQGDSYEQYF. The CDR3 DNA sequence: TGTGCCAGCAGTGAAGAACAGGGTGATAGCTACGAGCAGTACTTC.

A few counts support this clonotype. The rearrangement links TRBV5-1 to TRBJ2-2; D remains unclear. The ends were cut back, 4 bases at V and 4 bases at J, with 17 bases in the middle. Germline CDR1 SGHRS, CDR2 YFSETQ. This CDR3 has 16 amino acids. The CDR3 spells CASSPLRRKVTGELFF. CDR3 nucleotides: TGCGCCAGCAGCCCATTGCGGCGAAAGGTCACCGGGGAGCTGTTTTTT.

This clonotype came up many times. The chain carries TRBV7-9 and TRBJ1-1, with 7 bases aligning to TRBD1. Germline loops: CDR1 SEHNR, CDR2 FQNEAQ (reference sequence). V dropped 8 bases and J dropped 5; count of bases not matched to a gene: 5. The length of the CDR3 is 12 residues. The CDR3 region is CASRAGGTEAFF. The CDR3 DNA is TGTGCCAGCCGGGCAGGGGGAACTGAAGCTTTCTTT.

Judged by abundance, this clonotype is medium-sized. The V and J genes are TRBV11-2 and TRBJ1-1; D unresolved. The CDR3 runs 13 residues. Germline loops: CDR1 SGHAT, CDR2 FQNNGV. Trimming shortened V by 4 bases and J by 2 bases, and 8 bases separated the two germline ends. In nucleotides, the CDR3 is TGTGCCAGCAGCTACGAAGTCAACACTGAAGCTTTCTTT. Its translation: CASSYEVNTEAFF. Drawing the rest from reference TRBV11-2 and TRBJ1-1, the complete variable domain is EAGVAQSPRYKIIEKRQSVAFWCNPISGHATLYWYQQILGQGPKLLIQFQNNGVVDDSQLPKDRFSAERLKGVDSTLKIQPAKLEDSAVYLCASSYEVNTEAFFGQGTRLTVV.

The chain employs TRBV7-2 and TRBJ2-1; 9 bases fit TRBD2. This CDR3 is built from 15 residues. The V and J ends lost 5 bases and 4 bases, in that order; junction bases with no gene match: 6. Germline values: CDR1 SGHTA, CDR2 FQGNSA. The DNA of the CDR3 is TGTGCCAGCAGCAGTAGCGGGAGTATTTACAATGAGCAGTTCTTC. It is translated as CASSSSGSIYNEQFF.

Only a few counts were recorded for this clonotype. The chain couples TRBV19 to TRBJ2-1; D not resolved. The V gene's germline CDR1 is LNHDA and CDR2 SQIVND (reference sequence). Trimming left V 8 bases short and J 0 bases short, with 14 bases between. The CDR3 is 15 amino acids. The CDR3 DNA sequence: TGTGCCAGTTCCTCGGTTCCCAGCTCCTACAATGAGCAGTTCTTC. This gives the protein CASSSVPSSYNEQFF.

This clonotype was recorded many times. The J gene is TRBJ2-3, the V gene TRBV9; 11 nucleotides agree with TRBD2. CDR1 and CDR2 from the germline V gene are SGDLS and YYNGEE. J gave up 6 bases and V 3 bases, and 6 bases lay outside the gene matches. The CDR3 runs 15 residues. The CDR3 DNA follows: TGTGCCAGCAGCGCGTCTAGCGGGGGGACCGATACGCAGTATTTT. This codes for CASSASSGGTDTQYF.

This clonotype showed up many times. The chain has TRBV10-2 and TRBJ2-1; the D is unclear. CDR1 is WSHSY and CDR2 is SAAADI in the germline V gene. There are 14 residues in the CDR3. V gave up 2 bases and J gave up 7 bases, with 12 bases separating them. DNA for the CDR3: TGCGCCAGCAGTGAGGTGAGCCTGCGGAATGAGCAGTTCTTC. Translating it yields CASSEVSLRNEQFF.

This clonotype was counted many times. The rearrangement joins TRBV7-2 to TRBJ2-7; D unresolved. The V gene lost 6 bases and the J gene lost 2 bases, with 11 bases spanning the gap. From germline, CDR1 is SGHTA and CDR2 FQGNSA. This CDR3 spans 13 amino acids. The DNA of the CDR3 is TGTGCCAGCAGGGACCTGGCAGCCTACGAGCAGTACTTC. It specifies CASRDLAAYEQYF.

This clonotype appeared once. The V call is TRBV7-8, the J call TRBJ2-5; D unclear. Germline assignment: CDR1 SGHVS and CDR2 FQNEAQ. The V gene lost 3 bases and the J gene lost 5 bases, with 10 bases spanning the gap. This CDR3 has 13 residues. CDR3 in DNA: TGTGCCAGCAGCTTCTCGGTTCGGGAGACCCAGTACTTC. Translated: CASSFSVRETQYF.

This clonotype occurred many times. The chain couples TRBV15 to TRBJ2-1, with D perhaps matching TRBD1 or TRBD2 (5 bases each). V was cut by 5 bases and J by 5 bases, with 13 bases left in between. The V gene's germline CDR1 is LNHNV and CDR2 YYDKDF (reference sequence). This CDR3 has 14 amino acids. The CDR3 sequence: CATSRQWGNNEQFF. The DNA of the CDR3 is TGTGCCACCAGCCGTCAGTGGGGGAACAATGAGCAGTTCTTC.

This clonotype was observed a few times. The chain is built from TRBV9 and TRBJ2-7, with a possible D match to TRBD1 (6 bases). CDR3 length: 15 residues. Germline loops: CDR1 SGDLS, CDR2 YYNGEE. V lost 4 bases and J lost 4, with 18 bases in between. The CDR3: CASSPWTVLGYEQYF. DNA for the CDR3: TGTGCCAGCAGCCCTTGGACAGTCCTAGGGTACGAGCAGTACTTC.

V is TRBV4-1 and J is TRBJ1-2, with D unresolved. In germline, CDR1 is MGHRA, CDR2 YSYEKL. The germline V and J ends were trimmed by 0 bases and 0 bases, with 11 bases remaining between them. This CDR3 is built from 16 residues. The CDR3 DNA reads TGCGCCAGCAGCCAAGAGTCAGTAAACCCTAACTATGGCTACACCTTC. Translating it yields CASSQESVNPNYGYTF.

The chain carries TRBV5-6 and TRBJ2-1, with unresolved D. Germline loops: CDR1 SGHDT, CDR2 YYEEEE. The CDR3 totals 14 residues. V lost 3 bases to trimming and J lost 7 bases, with 14 bases between them. CDR3 region: CASSSGLAKNEQFF. The CDR3, as DNA: TGTGCCAGCAGCTCCGGGCTCGCTAAGAATGAGCAGTTCTTC.

A few counts support this clonotype. The chain is built from TRBV20-1 and TRBJ2-7; 14 bases are a match to TRBD2. CDR1 and CDR2 from the germline V gene are DFQATT and SNEGSKA (reference sequence). The J segment lost 3 bases and the V segment lost 8 bases, leaving 6 bases of the junction unmatched. The CDR3 has 14 amino acids. This CDR3 is CSTRTSGGIYEQYF. The CDR3 nucleotides are TGCAGTACCCGGACTAGCGGGGGGATCTACGAGCAGTACTTC.

This clonotype was seen ten or more times. This chain joins TRBV2 and TRBJ2-7, with 8 bases that match TRBD1. The CDR3 length is 11 residues. With 6 bases clipped from V and 7 bases from J, the junction kept 2 bases outside the gene matches. Per germline, CDR1 SNHLY and CDR2 FYNNEI. The CDR3 DNA sequence: TGTGCCAGCAGAGACAGGGGTGAGCAGTACTTC. It yields the protein CASRDRGEQYF.

This rearrangement joins TRBV24-1 to TRBJ2-7, with D possibly being TRBD1 (6 bases). Trimming left V 3 bases short and J 2 bases short, with 7 bases between. CDR1 KGHDR and CDR2 SFDVKD come from the germline V gene. The CDR3 runs to 13 residues. CDR3 sequence (DNA): TGTGCCACCAGTGATGACAGGACCTACGAGCAGTACTTC. It codes for CATSDDRTYEQYF.

This clonotype was seen a few times. The chain has TRBV20-1 and TRBJ2-7, with 7 bases identical to TRBD2. J lost 0 bases, V lost 4 bases, and 9 bases had no gene match. From germline, CDR1 is DFQATT and CDR2 SNEGSKA (reference sequence). The length of the CDR3 is 15 residues. CDR3 coding DNA: TGCAGTGCTAACCCTCACGGGAGGCTCTCCTACGAGCAGTACTTC. This sequence encodes CSANPHGRLSYEQYF.

By its share, this clonotype is medium-sized. The V call is TRBV28, the J call TRBJ2-2, with a possible D match to TRBD2 (6 bases). CDR1 is MDHEN, CDR2 SYDVKM, per germline. V shed 4 bases and J shed 5 bases, with 8 bases lying between them. The CDR3 contains 13 residues. In DNA form, the CDR3 reads TGTGCCAGCAGTTATCGGGGGACCGGGGAGCTGTTTTTT. Protein: CASSYRGTGELFF.

The table lists this clonotype with many counts. The chain uses TRBV12-3 or TRBV12-4 and TRBJ1-2; the D gene is possibly TRBD1 (5 bases). V was pared by 7 bases and J by 0 bases, with 12 bases between. The CDR3 contains 14 residues. CDR3 residues: CASTSMGPNYGYTF. DNA for the CDR3: TGTGCCAGCACCTCTATGGGGCCTAACTATGGCTACACCTTC.

This clonotype was detected only a few times. The chain employs TRBV5-1 and TRBJ1-1; 7 bases fit TRBD1. Germline V gives CDR1 SGHRS, CDR2 YFSETQ. This CDR3 region has 14 residues. The V and J ends lost 4 bases and 7 bases, in that order; junction bases with no gene match: 10. The CDR3 sequence is CASSDLQGKIEAFF. For the CDR3, the DNA is TGCGCCAGCAGCGACCTACAGGGGAAAATTGAAGCTTTCTTT.

The J gene is TRBJ2-7, the V gene TRBV7-8; tentatively, D is TRBD1 or TRBD2 (5 bases each). Germline V gene data show CDR1 as SGHVS and CDR2 as FQNEAQ. The CDR3 extends over 16 amino acids. V was pared by 4 bases and J by 2 bases, with 18 bases between. The CDR3 sequence: CASSWPTRDLPYEQYF. CDR3 nucleotide sequence: TGTGCCAGCAGCTGGCCGACAAGGGACCTTCCCTACGAGCAGTACTTC.

Ten or more counts support this clonotype. The rearrangement joins TRBV7-2 to TRBJ2-2; a possible D gene is TRBD1 (5 bases). The CDR3 totals 14 residues. From germline, CDR1 is SGHTA and CDR2 FQGNSA. Between the trimmed V and J ends, which lost 4 bases and 6 bases, there was a span of 12 bases. CDR3 coding DNA: TGTGCCAGCAGCTGGGGCCCGAAGGCCGGGGAGCTGTTTTTT. It translates to CASSWGPKAGELFF.

This clonotype was detected only a few times. The V gene is TRBV4-1, the J gene TRBJ1-1; D may be TRBD1 (5 bases). CDR1 and CDR2 from the germline V gene are MGHRA and YSYEKL. V was shortened by 4 bases and J by 3 bases, with 12 bases between the two germline ends. The CDR3 loop spans 14 amino acids. The CDR3 loop reads CASSPKTGDTEAFF. Written as DNA, the CDR3 is TGCGCCAGCAGCCCAAAGACGGGGGACACTGAAGCTTTCTTT.